Below are 19 T cell receptor beta chains sequenced from a single sample in a study of neurological immune-mediated disorders. Each CDR3 protein gets one entry after TCRdb re-called the 5' RACE reads with MiXCR. The sample holds more than 60,000 distinct CDR3 sequences, 3.5% to 4.5% seen once. Sequenced sample: PBMCs. The receptors come from a woman in her 50s with multiple sclerosis.

This clonotype was recorded a few times. The junction departs from the called germline gene at one end, perhaps through a read error. V is TRBV5-1 and J is TRBJ1-5; TRBD1 is a possible D gene (5 bases). The CDR3 loop spans 14 amino acids. Germline CDR1 SGHRS, CDR2 YFSETQ. The CDR3 DNA reads TGCGCCAGCAGCTTGGAGGGACCCGGTCAGCCCCAGAATTTT. Encoded protein: CASSLEGPGQPQNF.

This clonotype was seen at least ten times. This chain uses TRBV20-1 with TRBJ1-5; TRBD1 might be the D (6 bases). The CDR3 runs 14 residues. The germline V gene has CDR1 DFQATT and CDR2 SNEGSKA (reference sequence). Trimming shortened V by 3 bases and J by 5 bases, and 14 bases separated the two germline ends. In DNA, the CDR3 is TGCAGTGCTAGGACAGGTGGCGGTGATCAGCCCCAGCATTTT. It codes for CSARTGGGDQPQHF.

This clonotype was detected many times. CDR3 nucleotides: TGTGCCATCTCGCCCGGGACCGATTCCGGCTACACCTTC. Translation gives CAISPGTDSGYTF. V usage is TRBV10-3 and J usage is TRBJ1-2, with D perhaps matching TRBD1 (5 bases). Trimming shortened V by 8 bases and J by 8 bases, and 18 bases separated the two germline ends. Looked up from germline, CDR1 is ENHRY and CDR2 is SYGVKD. The CDR3 totals 13 residues.

This clonotype was detected many times. V gene TRBV5-1 combines with J gene TRBJ2-2, with 12 nucleotides matching TRBD2. With V trimmed by 0 bases and J by 2 bases, 2 bases remained unmatched. The CDR3 loop spans 17 amino acids. Germline V CDR1 and CDR2: SGHRS, YFSETQ. The CDR3 loop is CASSLGTSGANTGELFF. The CDR3 coding sequence is TGCGCCAGCAGCTTGGGGACTAGCGGGGCCAACACCGGGGAGCTGTTTTTT.

In this sample, this clonotype turned up many times. The chain joins TRBV20-1 to TRBJ2-5, with a possible D match to TRBD2 (6 bases). The V end was cut by 0 bases, the J end by 2 bases, with 16 bases between. The CDR3 contains 16 residues. The germline V gene encodes CDR1 DFQATT and CDR2 SNEGSKA (reference sequence). CDR3 DNA: TGCAGTGCTAGAGATCCCTCCTCGGGAGCACAAGAGACCCAGTACTTC. Protein sequence: CSARDPSSGAQETQYF.

The chain uses TRBV20-1 and TRBJ2-7; D may be TRBD2 (6 bases). V lost 3 bases, J lost 0 bases, and 9 bases lay in between. The CDR3 is made up of 13 amino acids. Germline-derived CDR1 and CDR2 are DFQATT and SNEGSKA (reference sequence). This CDR3 is CSASGGTSYEQYF. In DNA form, the CDR3 reads TGCAGTGCTAGTGGAGGGACCTCCTACGAGCAGTACTTC.

This clonotype was counted at least ten times. The chain recombines TRBV29-1 with TRBJ1-2; D ambiguous. Per the germline V gene, CDR1 is SQVTM and CDR2 is ANQGSEA. V dropped 5 bases and J dropped 2 bases, with 12 bases sitting between them. The CDR3 has 13 amino acids. DNA of the CDR3: TGCAGCGTTTTTGAAGAGGCGAACTATGGCTACACCTTC. This sequence encodes CSVFEEANYGYTF.

This clonotype was observed many times. The chain couples TRBV30 to TRBJ2-4; perhaps TRBD1 as D (6 bases). Germline values: CDR1 GTSNPN, CDR2 SVGIG (reference sequence). Deletions cut 7 bases from V and 0 bases from J, with 10 bases between. This CDR3 spans 13 amino acids. The CDR3 protein is CALTGLAKNIQYF. The CDR3 region has the DNA TGTGCCTTGACAGGACTAGCCAAAAACATTCAGTACTTC.

The table lists this clonotype with many counts. The chain is built from TRBV24-1 and TRBJ2-1, with 9 bases lining up with TRBD1. V trimming: 5 bases; J trimming: 7 bases; junction bases outside the gene matches: 11. CDR1 and CDR2 from the germline V gene are KGHDR and SFDVKD. This CDR3 has 16 amino acids. The CDR3 sequence: CATSGTGTGRRNEQFF. The CDR3 bases are TGTGCCACCAGTGGGACAGGGACAGGGCGAAGGAATGAGCAGTTCTTC.

Note on this clonotype: This sequence may be a read error, since a much larger clone differs from it by one base. The chain employs TRBV7-2 and TRBJ2-1; unclear D gene. Germline lookup yields CDR1 SGHTA and CDR2 FQGNSA. The CDR3 spans 13 residues. Trimming took 5 bases from V and 12 from J, leaving 17 bases between them. As DNA, the CDR3 is TGTGCCAGCAGCATCGGAAAGCCCATGGGGCAGTTCTTC. This codes for CASSIGKPMGQFF.

This clonotype was seen repeatedly, ten times or more. The rearrangement uses TRBV7-9 and TRBJ2-1, with 14 bases aligning to TRBD2. V trimming: 6 bases; J trimming: 9 bases; junction bases outside the gene matches: 10. CDR1 and CDR2 from the germline V gene are SEHNR and FQNEAQ (reference sequence). The CDR3 length is 16 residues. The CDR3 DNA reads as TGTGCCAGCAGTTATAGACTAGCGGGAGGGACGGCTGAGCAGTTCTTC. Protein sequence: CASSYRLAGGTAEQFF.

This clonotype was found many times. The V and J genes are TRBV20-1 and TRBJ1-5; TRBD1 aligns across 8 bases. Germline V gene data show CDR1 as DFQATT and CDR2 as SNEGSKA (reference sequence). The CDR3 is 14 amino acids. V shed 6 bases, J shed 3 bases, and the junction held 7 bases outside the gene matches. This chain's CDR3 is CSAVKTGVNQPQHF. The CDR3 nucleotides read TGCAGTGCGGTGAAGACAGGGGTCAATCAGCCCCAGCATTTT.

This clonotype was found many times. The V gene is TRBV25-1, the J gene TRBJ1-2; tentatively, D is TRBD1 (6 bases). The V end lost 5 bases, the J end lost 8 bases, and 12 bases lay between the germline ends. The CDR3 runs 12 residues. Germline CDR1 reads MGHDK; CDR2 reads SYGVNS. The chain's CDR3 is CASSLGAIGYTF. DNA of the CDR3: TGTGCCAGCAGTTTGGGGGCTATCGGCTACACCTTC.

This clonotype was seen more than once but under ten times. V and J are TRBV5-1 and TRBJ1-4; D remains ambiguous. V was shortened by 5 bases and J by 7 bases, with 15 bases between the two germline ends. The CDR3 length is 14 residues. CDR1 is SGHRS and CDR2 is YFSETQ in the germline V gene. In nucleotides, the CDR3 is TGCGCCAGCAGGATTTTCGGGGAAACTGAAAAACTGTTTTTT. Translation gives CASRIFGETEKLFF. The entire variable domain, with the rest obtained from reference TRBV5-1 and TRBJ1-4, is as follows: KAGVTQTPRYLIKTRGQQVTLSCSPISGHRSVSWYQQTPGQGLQFLFEYFSETQRNKGNFPGRFSGRQFSNSRSEMNVSTLELGDSALYLCASRIFGETEKLFFGSGTQLSVL.

This clonotype showed up many times. The V and J genes are TRBV7-9 and TRBJ1-1, with unresolved D. This CDR3 region has 13 residues. Germline V gene sequence: CDR1 SEHNR, CDR2 FQNEAQ (reference sequence). Trimming took off 3 bases at V and 3 bases at J, with 8 bases between the two ends. CDR3 residues: CASSFPEDTEAFF. The CDR3 DNA follows: TGTGCCAGCAGCTTTCCAGAGGACACTGAAGCTTTCTTT.

This clonotype was seen a handful of times. V and J are TRBV7-6 and TRBJ2-5, with a weak D call TRBD1 (5 bases). V lost 0 bases, J lost 5 bases, and 13 bases lay in between. Germline CDR1 reads SGHVS; CDR2 reads FNYEAQ. CDR3 length equals 15 residues. CDR3 sequence (DNA): TGTGCCAGCAGCTTAGCGCCGGCAGGGTTTGAGACCCAGTACTTC. Amino acids: CASSLAPAGFETQYF.

In its sample, this clonotype was seen many times. V usage is TRBV5-1 and J usage is TRBJ2-5; tentative D call: TRBD1 (6 bases). Trimming pared 4 bases from V and 5 bases from J, leaving 12 bases between. Germline-derived CDR1 and CDR2 are SGHRS and YFSETQ. The CDR3 has 13 residues. The CDR3 region has the DNA TGCGCCAGCAGCCTACAGGGTACCGAGACCCAGTACTTC. Its translation is CASSLQGTETQYF.

This clonotype was observed at least ten times. The chain has TRBV10-3 and TRBJ2-2; D is unresolved. The germline V gene encodes CDR1 ENHRY and CDR2 SYGVKD. V was trimmed by 10 bases and J by 2 bases, leaving 17 bases between them. The CDR3 length is 15 residues. The CDR3 sequence is CATDTSGPNTGELFF. The CDR3 DNA follows: TGTGCCACCGACACTTCGGGCCCTAACACCGGGGAGCTGTTTTTT.

V is TRBV29-1 and J is TRBJ1-2; D is undetermined. Germline V CDR1 and CDR2: SQVTM, ANQGSEA. Trimming removed 3 bases at V and 2 bases at J, with 10 bases between. The CDR3 runs to 13 residues. The CDR3 reads CSVDLSGNYGYTF. The CDR3 DNA reads as TGCAGCGTTGACCTATCGGGGAACTATGGCTACACCTTC.